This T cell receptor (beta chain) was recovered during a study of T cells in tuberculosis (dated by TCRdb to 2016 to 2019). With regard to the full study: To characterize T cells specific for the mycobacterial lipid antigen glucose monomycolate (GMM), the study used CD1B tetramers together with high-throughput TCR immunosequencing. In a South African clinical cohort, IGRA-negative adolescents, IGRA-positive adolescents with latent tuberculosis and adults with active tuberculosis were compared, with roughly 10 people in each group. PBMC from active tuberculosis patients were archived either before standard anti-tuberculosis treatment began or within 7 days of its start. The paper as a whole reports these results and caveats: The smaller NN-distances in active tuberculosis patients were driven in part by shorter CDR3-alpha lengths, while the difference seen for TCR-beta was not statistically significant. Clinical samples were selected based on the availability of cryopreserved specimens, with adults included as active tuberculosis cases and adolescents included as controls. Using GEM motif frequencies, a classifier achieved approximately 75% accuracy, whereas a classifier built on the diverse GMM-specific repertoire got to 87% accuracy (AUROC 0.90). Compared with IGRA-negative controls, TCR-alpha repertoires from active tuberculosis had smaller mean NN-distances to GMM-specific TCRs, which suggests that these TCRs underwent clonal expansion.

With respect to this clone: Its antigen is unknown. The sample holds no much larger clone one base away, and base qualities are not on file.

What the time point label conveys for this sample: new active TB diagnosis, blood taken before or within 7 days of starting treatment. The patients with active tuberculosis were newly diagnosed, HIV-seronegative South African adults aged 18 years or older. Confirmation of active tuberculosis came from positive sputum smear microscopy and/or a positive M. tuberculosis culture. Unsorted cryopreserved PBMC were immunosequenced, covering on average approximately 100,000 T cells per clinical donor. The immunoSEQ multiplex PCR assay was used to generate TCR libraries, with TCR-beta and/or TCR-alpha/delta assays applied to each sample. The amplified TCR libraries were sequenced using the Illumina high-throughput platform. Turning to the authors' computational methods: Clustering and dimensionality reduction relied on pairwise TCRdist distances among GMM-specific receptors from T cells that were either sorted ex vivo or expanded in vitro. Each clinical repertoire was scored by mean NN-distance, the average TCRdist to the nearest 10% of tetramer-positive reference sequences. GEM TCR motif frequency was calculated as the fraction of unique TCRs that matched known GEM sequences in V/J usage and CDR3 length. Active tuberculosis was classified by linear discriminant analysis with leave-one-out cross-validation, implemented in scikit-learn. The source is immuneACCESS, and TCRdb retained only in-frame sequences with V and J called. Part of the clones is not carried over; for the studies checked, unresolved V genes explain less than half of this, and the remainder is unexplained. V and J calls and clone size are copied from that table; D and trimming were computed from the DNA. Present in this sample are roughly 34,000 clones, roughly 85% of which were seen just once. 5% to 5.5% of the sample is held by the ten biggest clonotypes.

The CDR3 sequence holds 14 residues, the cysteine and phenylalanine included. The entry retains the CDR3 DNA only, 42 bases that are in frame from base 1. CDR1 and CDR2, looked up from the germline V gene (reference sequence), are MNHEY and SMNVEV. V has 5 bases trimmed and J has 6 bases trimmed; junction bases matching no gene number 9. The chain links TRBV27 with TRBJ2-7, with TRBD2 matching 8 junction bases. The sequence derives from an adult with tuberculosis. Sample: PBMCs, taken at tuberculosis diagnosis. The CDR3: CASSPQGLVAEQYF. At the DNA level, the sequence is TGTGCCAGCAGTCCCCAGGGACTAGTCGCCGAGCAGTACTTC.